These T cell receptor beta chains were read from a single sample in a study of memory CD4+ T cells and cytomegalovirus serostatus. Sequencing used immunoSEQ multiplex PCR; TCRdb keeps in-frame clones, though not all of them. This repertoire shows 35,000 to 55,000 clones, around 78% found once; its top ten account for approximately 0.98%. Sequenced input: memory CD4+ T cells from blood. All receptors come from an adult in good health and CMV-seronegative. Each CDR3 is given with its conserved first and last residue. Each record gives: V gene, clone size, D gene, J gene, CDR3 length, CDR3 DNA, CDR3 protein. A D gene is named only where the DNA matches it firmly. Clone size appears in some rows only: once, few, many, or a class for an expanded clone.

>TRBV15|few|NA|TRBJ1-5|18
TGTGCCACCAGCAGAGGGATTCCGGGCCCCGGGAGCAATCAGCCCCAGCATTTT
CATSRGIPGPGSNQPQHF
>TRBV4-1|NA|NA|TRBJ1-2|15
NA
CASSPSVAGGYGYTF
>TRBV4-2|NA|NA|TRBJ2-3|15
TGTGCCAGCAGCCAAGATCGTACGGGAATTGATACGCAGTATTTT
CASSQDRTGIDTQYF
>TRBV5-1|NA|TRBD1|TRBJ2-1|13
TGCGCCAGCAGCATGGACAGGATCAATGAGCAGTTCTTC
CASSMDRINEQFF
>TRBV2|NA|NA|TRBJ1-5|13
TGTGCCAGCAGCCCTGACAGTTCTCAGCCCCAGCATTTT
CASSPDSSQPQHF
>TRBV18|NA|NA|TRBJ1-3|17
TGTGCCAGCTCACCACTGGTTTCAGTTTCCTCTGGAAACACCATATATTTT
CASSPLVSVSSGNTIYF
>TRBV7-8|NA|TRBD1|TRBJ1-1|16
TGTGCCAGCAGCACTCGACAGGGGAGGGAGGGCACTGAAGCTTTCTTT
CASSTRQGREGTEAFF
>TRBV28|few|NA|TRBJ1-1|17
TGTGCCAGCAGTCTCACTTTCCCCTCTACAGGGAACACTGAAGCTTTCTTT
CASSLTFPSTGNTEAFF
>TRBV7-2|NA|NA|TRBJ2-2|18
TGTGCCAGCAGCCTCTCTCCCCCCGGGACACCTTACACCGGGGAGCTGTTTTTT
CASSLSPPGTPYTGELFF
>TRBV5-4|NA|TRBD2|TRBJ2-3|14
TGTGCCAGCAGCCCGGGGGGATATGTAGATACGCAGTATTTT
CASSPGGYVDTQYF
>TRBV5-1|NA|NA|TRBJ2-2|16
TGCGCCAGCAGCTTTGGGCAGGGGACTCGGGCCGGGGAGCTGTTTTTT
CASSFGQGTRAGELFF